The 17 T cell receptor beta chains given below trace back to one sample, sequenced in a study of blood T cell repertoires in COVID-19. The data were produced by immunoSEQ multiplex PCR, yet TCRdb's version contains in-frame clones alone and is incomplete. Of over 200,000 clones in the sample, around 90% are singletons; the top ten hold approximately 10%. The sequenced sample consisted of PBMCs or T cells enriched from blood (not recorded which). The receptors derive from a man between 18 and 35 years old with acute COVID-19.

The CDR3 protein is CASTPGEGLRYGYTF. The CDR3 bases are TGTGCCAGCACCCCGGGAGAGGGTTTGAGGTATGGCTACACCTTC. The chain joins TRBV2 to TRBJ1-2; D gene ambiguous. The germline V gene has CDR1 SNHLY and CDR2 FYNNEI. The CDR3 runs 15 residues. V was cut by 7 bases and J by 5 bases, with 20 bases left in between.

The chain recombines TRBV7-2 with TRBJ2-4, with a tentative D call TRBD2 (5 bases). The CDR3 is made up of 15 amino acids. The germline V and J ends were trimmed by 5 bases and 0 bases, with 11 bases remaining between them. Looked up from germline, CDR1 is SGHTA and CDR2 is FQGNSA. CDR3 sequence (DNA): TGTGCCAGCAGCCCAGGACTTCTAGCCAAAAACATTCAGTACTTC. Amino acid sequence: CASSPGLLAKNIQYF.

V is TRBV6-5 and J is TRBJ1-2; 7 nucleotides agree with TRBD1. The CDR3 loop spans 14 amino acids. Per the germline V gene, CDR1 is MNHEY and CDR2 is SVGAGI. V lost 7 bases to trimming and J lost 6 bases; unmatched junction nucleotides: 11. The CDR3 DNA sequence: TGTGCCAGCATGTCCGGGACAGAACATAATGGCTACACCTTC. Residues: CASMSGTEHNGYTF.

The rearrangement links TRBV6-5 to TRBJ2-7; TRBD2 agrees at 7 bases. V shed 6 bases and J 0 bases; nucleotides not matched to a gene: 5. Germline V gene sequence: CDR1 MNHEY, CDR2 SVGAGI. This CDR3 is 14 amino acids long. CDR3 region: CASSIAGPSYEQYF. The DNA for the CDR3 is TGTGCCAGCAGCATAGCGGGCCCCTCCTACGAGCAGTACTTC.

The chain has TRBV4-1 and TRBJ2-3; the D is unclear. The ends were cut back, 1 base at V and 2 bases at J, with 16 bases in the middle. CDR1 and CDR2 from the germline V gene are MGHRA and YSYEKL. The CDR3 runs 17 residues. The CDR3 sequence is CASSQGRGYRDTDTQYF. The DNA for the CDR3 is TGCGCCAGCAGCCAAGGAAGAGGCTACCGAGACACAGATACGCAGTATTTT.

The CDR3 sequence: CSVEGRVPYEQYF. DNA for the CDR3: TGCAGCGTTGAGGGCAGGGTCCCCTACGAGCAGTACTTC. The V and J genes are TRBV29-1 and TRBJ2-7; possibly TRBD1 for D (5 bases). The CDR3 runs 13 residues. Germline CDR1 SQVTM, CDR2 ANQGSEA. Trimming removed 3 bases from V and 2 bases from J, with 11 bases in between.

The chain uses TRBV13 and TRBJ2-1, with 10 bases fitting TRBD2. The CDR3 is 15 amino acids. V gave up 5 bases and J gave up 9 bases; unmatched junction bases: 10. Germline V gene data show CDR1 as PRHDT and CDR2 as FYEKMQ (reference sequence). CDR3 amino acids: CASSVSPGLATEQFF. Written as DNA, the CDR3 is TGTGCCAGCAGCGTCTCCCCGGGACTAGCGACTGAGCAGTTCTTC.

The V call is TRBV4-1, the J call TRBJ1-1; no reliable D call. This CDR3 is built from 13 residues. Trimming left V 6 bases short and J 3 bases short, with 11 bases between. Germline V gene lookup returns CDR1 MGHRA and CDR2 YSYEKL. The CDR3 nucleotides are TGCGCCAGCAGAAACCGGGGAGACACTGAAGCTTTCTTT. It translates to CASRNRGDTEAFF.

The gene calls are TRBV27 and TRBJ2-1; 11 bases match TRBD2. J gave up 5 bases and V 3 bases, and 3 bases lay outside the gene matches. Looked up from germline, CDR1 is MNHEY and CDR2 is SMNVEV (reference sequence). The CDR3 sequence is 15 residues long. CDR3 nucleotide sequence: TGTGCCAGCAGTTTGGCGGGACTAGCGGACAATGAGCAGTTCTTC. It codes for CASSLAGLADNEQFF.

The chain links TRBV3-1 (or the pseudogene TRBV3-2) to TRBJ2-7; TRBD2 aligns across 10 bases. Trimming cost V 6 bases and J 6 bases; bases outside gene matches: 5. Germline CDR1 is LGHDT and CDR2 is YNNKEL (reference sequence). CDR3 size: 13 residues. The CDR3 nucleotides are TGTGCCAGCAGGCTAGCGGGAGTATTCGAGCAGTACTTC. Its translation is CASRLAGVFEQYF.

The chain recombines TRBV28 with TRBJ2-5; D possibly corresponds to TRBD1 (6 bases). The CDR3 has 14 residues. V was shortened by 7 bases and J by 5 bases, with 17 bases between the two germline ends. CDR1 and CDR2 from the germline V gene are MDHEN and SYDVKM. CDR3 protein: CASKVRGTRETQYF. The CDR3 region has the DNA TGTGCCAGCAAGGTCAGGGGTACCCGGGAGACCCAGTACTTC.

The rearrangement joins TRBV28 to TRBJ1-4, with D unclear. From germline, CDR1 is MDHEN and CDR2 SYDVKM. V gave up 2 bases and J gave up 5 bases, with 6 bases separating them. The CDR3 covers 13 residues. The CDR3: CASSLGQNEKLFF. In DNA, the CDR3 is TGTGCCAGCAGTTTAGGCCAGAATGAAAAACTGTTTTTT.

V gene TRBV7-9 combines with J gene TRBJ2-7; TRBD2 matches at 15 bases. J gave up 0 bases and V 5 bases, and 8 bases lay outside the gene matches. Germline CDR1 SEHNR, CDR2 FQNEAQ (reference sequence). The CDR3 is 18 amino acids. The CDR3 here is CASSPGTSGRLSSYEQYF. The CDR3 region has the DNA TGTGCCAGCAGCCCCGGGACTAGCGGGAGGCTTAGCTCCTACGAGCAGTACTTC.

The chain has TRBV7-9 and TRBJ2-1; 9 positions match TRBD1. V was pared by 3 bases and J by 5 bases, with 5 bases of the junction left unmatched. CDR1 is SEHNR and CDR2 is FQNEAQ in the germline V gene (reference sequence). This CDR3 comprises 15 residues. The CDR3 nucleotides are TGTGCCAGCAGCTTTCGGGACAGGGAAAACAATGAGCAGTTCTTC. Translated: CASSFRDRENNEQFF.

V is TRBV28 and J is TRBJ2-6; no firm D call. This CDR3 spans 13 amino acids. Per the germline V gene, CDR1 is MDHEN and CDR2 is SYDVKM. Trimming cost V 8 bases and J 0 bases, with 5 bases left between them. Written as DNA, the CDR3 is TGTGCCAGCCTCCTCTCTGGGGCCAACGTCCTGACTTTC. Translation gives CASLLSGANVLTF.

This chain links TRBV7-2 with TRBJ2-2, with 16 bases that match TRBD2. The J segment lost 6 bases and the V segment lost 4 bases, leaving 2 bases of the junction unmatched. The germline gives CDR1 SGHTA, CDR2 FQGNSA. The CDR3 contains 16 residues. Here the CDR3 DNA reads TGTGCCAGCAGCTCTGGGACTAGCGGGAGGGCCGGGGAGCTGTTTTTT. This encodes CASSSGTSGRAGELFF. The full variable domain, completed using reference TRBV7-2 and TRBJ2-2, is GAGVSQSPSNKVTEKGKDVELRCDPISGHTALYWYRQSLGQGLEFLIYFQGNSAPDKSGLPSDRFSAERTGGSVSTLTIQRTQQEDSAVYLCASSSGTSGRAGELFFGEGSRLTVL.

This clone was detected only once. The chain recombines TRBV10-3 with TRBJ2-3, with a weak D call TRBD2 (5 bases). V was clipped by 6 bases and J by 5 bases, with 12 bases between them. The germline gives CDR1 ENHRY, CDR2 SYGVKD. This CDR3 region has 13 residues. The CDR3: CAIRAESGDTQYF. The CDR3 DNA follows: TGTGCCATCAGAGCGGAGTCGGGAGATACGCAGTATTTT.